In this sample, the clone carrying this T cell receptor beta chain is medium-sized (0.01 to 0.1%). The study tagged each TCR cDNA molecule with a unique molecular identifier. TCRdb analysed the 5' RACE reads with MiXCR anew, one entry per CDR3 protein. The table has 20,000 to 30,000 distinct CDR3 sequences, 4% to 6% seen once; the top ten hold under 6.5%. The time point here: sample taken at primary tumor resection. Sequencing covered unsorted whole RNA taken from tumor, nontumor lung or frozen PBMC. Germline assignment: CDR1 SGHNT and CDR2 YYREEE (reference sequence). The CDR3 runs 13 residues. Trimming removed 0 bases at V and 2 bases at J, with 6 bases between. This specimen comes from a study of spatial heterogeneity in lung cancer.

The J gene is TRBJ2-7, the V gene TRBV5-4, with a weak D call TRBD1 (5 bases). The specimen was PBMCs, collected at surgery. This sequence was found in a male donor with early-stage non-small cell lung cancer. The DNA for the CDR3 is TGTGCCAGCAGCTTGGACAGGACCTACGAGCAGTACTTC. Amino acids: CASSLDRTYEQYF.